The T cell receptor (beta chain) under discussion was sequenced for a study of response to subunit inactivated influenza vaccine. From the RT-PCR reads, TCRdb called clonotypes with MiXCR, one entry per CDR3 protein. Seen here are about 650,000 distinct CDR3 sequences, around 15% observed once, and the top ten hold 7.6%. Whole-study findings and limits: After each seasonal influenza vaccination, few new T cells are recruited, the authors suggested.

This CDR3 spans 16 amino acids. Germline V gene sequence: CDR1 ENHRY, CDR2 SYGVKD. Trimming at V came to 6 bases and at J to 9 bases, leaving 11 bases not matched to a gene. There are a few counts of this clonotype. Its antigen is undetermined. The sequence was obtained from a man aged 50 to 60 who received an inactivated influenza vaccine. The chain links TRBV10-3 to TRBJ2-1, with TRBD2 identical over 13 bases. The source was PBMCs from blood, collected less than 15 days before vaccination. DNA of the CDR3: TGTGCCATCAGCCCATTGGGACTAGCGGGACCGGGTGAGCAGTTCTTC. Residues: CAISPLGLAGPGEQFF.